The sequence of this TCR beta chain was determined in a study of breast tumors, draining lymph nodes, adjacent tissues. Study outcomes and limitations: Tumor repertoires ranked between lymph nodes and nontumor tissue in diversity, with V and J gene preferences. Data only fit, rather than demonstrated, lymph node origin of most tumor T cells. Most tumor T cells seemingly derive from lymph node, then expand in tumor. Luminal-like breast cancer showed significantly greater tumor-nontumor repertoire similarity than basal-like breast cancer did.

With 1 base removed from V and 2 bases from J, the gap between germline ends came to 13 bases. The CDR3 extends over 16 amino acids. Germline values: CDR1 PRHDT, CDR2 FYEKMQ (reference sequence). This clonotype was observed at least ten times. Its matching antigen is unknown. One entry per CDR3 protein results from TCRdb running MiXCR on the multiplex PCR reads. This repertoire shows around 66,000 distinct CDR3 sequences, approximately 40% found once; its top ten account for about 8.4%. The chain recombines TRBV13 with TRBJ2-3; tentative D call: TRBD2 (6 bases). Sequenced material: breast tumor tissue. The TCR sequence derives from a female donor with breast cancer. Some clones in this sample may be carry-over from other donors' samples. This CDR3 is CASSLVNSGYTDTQYF. The DNA for the CDR3 is TGTGCCAGCAGCTTAGTTAATAGCGGCTACACAGATACGCAGTATTTT.